The clone carrying this T cell receptor beta chain was found a few times. Antigen: not known. V shed 7 bases and J shed 7 bases, with 14 bases lying between them. The CDR3 spans 14 residues. The germline V gene has CDR1 MDHEN and CDR2 SYDVKM. The entry originates in a study of persistence of HIV-infected CD4 T cells. The study, taken as a whole, reports: Proviral oligoclonality tracked with TCR oligoclonality within the same sorted cells.

Sequencing used immunoSEQ version 4 in survey mode. Assay used: immunoSEQ multiplex PCR; TCRdb lists only in-frame clones, some missing. The table lists 35,000 to 55,000 clones, around 89% of them singletons. Nonspecific anti-CD3/anti-CD28 bead stimulation represents the broad CD4+ T cell repertoire. CD4+ T cells upregulating both CD40 ligand and CD69 were sorted as responding cells. The sequence was obtained from an adult man with HIV who was CMV-seropositive. The chain employs TRBV28 and TRBJ1-6; no reliable D call. Here the sequenced sample was CD4+ T cells sorted from PBMCs after roughly 20-hour stimulation, taken from a patient who received antiretroviral therapy. The CDR3 loop reads CASTPGNTNSPLHF. The CDR3, as DNA: TGTGCCAGCACCCCCGGGAATACGAATTCACCCCTCCACTTT.